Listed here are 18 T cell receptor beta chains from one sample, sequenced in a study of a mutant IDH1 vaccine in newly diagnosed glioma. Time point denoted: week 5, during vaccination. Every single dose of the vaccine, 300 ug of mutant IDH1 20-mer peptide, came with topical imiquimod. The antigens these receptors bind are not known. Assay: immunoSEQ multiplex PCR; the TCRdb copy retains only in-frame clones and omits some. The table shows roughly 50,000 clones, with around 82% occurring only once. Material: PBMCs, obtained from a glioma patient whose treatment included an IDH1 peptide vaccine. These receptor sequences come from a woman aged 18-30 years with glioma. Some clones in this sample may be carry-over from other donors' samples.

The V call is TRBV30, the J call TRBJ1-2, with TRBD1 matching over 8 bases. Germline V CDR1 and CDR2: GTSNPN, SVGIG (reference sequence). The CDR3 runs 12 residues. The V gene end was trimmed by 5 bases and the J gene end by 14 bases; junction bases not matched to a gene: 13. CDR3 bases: TGTGCCTGGCTGGGGGACCAGGGGGCTGTAACCTTC. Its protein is CAWLGDQGAVTF.

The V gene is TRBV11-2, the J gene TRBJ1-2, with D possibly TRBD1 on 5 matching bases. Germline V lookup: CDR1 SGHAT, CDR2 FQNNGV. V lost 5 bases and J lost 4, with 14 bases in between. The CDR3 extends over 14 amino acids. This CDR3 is CASSREAGGYGYTF. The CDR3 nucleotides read TGTGCCAGCAGCCGAGAGGCGGGGGGCTATGGCTACACCTTC.

CDR3 protein: CASGRTDTQYF. The DNA of the CDR3 is TGTGCCAGCGGTCGTACAGATACGCAGTATTTT. The chain combines TRBV5-4 with TRBJ2-3, with D unresolved. The CDR3 sequence is 11 residues long. The germline V gene has CDR1 SGHNT and CDR2 YYREEE (reference sequence). Trimming stripped 7 bases from V and 3 bases from J, with 6 bases between. Variable domain in full (rest from reference TRBV5-4 and TRBJ2-3): ETGVTQSPTHLIKTRGQQVTLRCSSQSGHNTVSWYQQALGQGPQFIFQYYREEENGRGNFPPRFSGLQFPNYSSELNVNALELDDSALYLCASGRTDTQYFGPGTRLTVL.

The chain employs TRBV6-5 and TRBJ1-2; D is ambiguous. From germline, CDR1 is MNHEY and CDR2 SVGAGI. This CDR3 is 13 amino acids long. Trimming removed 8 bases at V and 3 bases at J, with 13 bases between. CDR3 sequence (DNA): TGTGCCAGCGGTCAGGTGGTAGACTATGGCTACACCTTC. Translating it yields CASGQVVDYGYTF.

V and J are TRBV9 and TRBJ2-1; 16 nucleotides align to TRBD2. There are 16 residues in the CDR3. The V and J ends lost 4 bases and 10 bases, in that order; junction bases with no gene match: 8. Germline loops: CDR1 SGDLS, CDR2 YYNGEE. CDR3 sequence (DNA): TGTGCCAGCAGCTCCCAGGGACTAGCGGGGGGGCGGGAGCAGTTCTTC. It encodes CASSSQGLAGGREQFF.

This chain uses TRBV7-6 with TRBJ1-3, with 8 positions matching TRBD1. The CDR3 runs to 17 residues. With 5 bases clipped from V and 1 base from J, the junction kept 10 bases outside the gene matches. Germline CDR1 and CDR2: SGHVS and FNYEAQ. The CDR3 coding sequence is TGTGCCAGCAGCACGTACAGGGGGGAGGGATCTGGAAACACCATATATTTT. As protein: CASSTYRGEGSGNTIYF.

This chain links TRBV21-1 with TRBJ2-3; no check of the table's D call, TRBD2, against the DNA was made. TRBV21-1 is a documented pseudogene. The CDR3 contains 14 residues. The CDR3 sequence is CASSRGGTKGTQYF. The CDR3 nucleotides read TGTGCCAGCAGCAGGGGTGGGACTAAGGGTACGCAGTATTTT.

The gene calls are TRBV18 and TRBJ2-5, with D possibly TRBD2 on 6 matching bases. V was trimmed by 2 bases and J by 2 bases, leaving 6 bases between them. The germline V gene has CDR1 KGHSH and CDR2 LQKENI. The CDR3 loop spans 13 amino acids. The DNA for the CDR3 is TGTGCCAGCTCACCAGGGAGGCAAGAGACCCAGTACTTC. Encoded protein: CASSPGRQETQYF.

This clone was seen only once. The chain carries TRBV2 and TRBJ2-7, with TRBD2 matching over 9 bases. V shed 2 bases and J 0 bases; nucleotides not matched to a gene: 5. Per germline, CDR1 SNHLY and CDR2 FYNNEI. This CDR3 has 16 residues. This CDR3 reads CASSELAGRISYEQYF. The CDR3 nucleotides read TGTGCCAGCAGTGAACTAGCGGGGAGAATCTCCTACGAGCAGTACTTC.

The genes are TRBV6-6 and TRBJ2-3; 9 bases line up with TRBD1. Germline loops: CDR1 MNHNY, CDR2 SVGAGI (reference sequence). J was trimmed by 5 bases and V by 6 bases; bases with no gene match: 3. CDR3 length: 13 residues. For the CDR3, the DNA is TGTGCCAGCAGCCTGACAGGGGGAGATACGCAGTATTTT. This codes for CASSLTGGDTQYF.

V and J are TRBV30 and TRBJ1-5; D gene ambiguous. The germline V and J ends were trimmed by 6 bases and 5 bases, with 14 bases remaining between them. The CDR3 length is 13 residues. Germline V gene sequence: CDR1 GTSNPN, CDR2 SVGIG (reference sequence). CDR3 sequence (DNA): TGTGCCTGCTCGACCGGACTGGATCAGCCCCAGCATTTT. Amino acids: CACSTGLDQPQHF.

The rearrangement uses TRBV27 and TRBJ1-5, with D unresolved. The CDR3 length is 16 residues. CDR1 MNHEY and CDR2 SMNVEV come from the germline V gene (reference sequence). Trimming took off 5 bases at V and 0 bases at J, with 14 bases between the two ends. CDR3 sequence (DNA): TGTGCCAGCAGTCGACTCCCGGCAGGTAGCAATCAGCCCCAGCATTTT. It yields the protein CASSRLPAGSNQPQHF.

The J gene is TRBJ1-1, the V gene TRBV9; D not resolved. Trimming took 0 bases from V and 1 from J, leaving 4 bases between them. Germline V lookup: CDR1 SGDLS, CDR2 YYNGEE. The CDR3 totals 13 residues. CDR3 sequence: CASSVGRNTEAFF. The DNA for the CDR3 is TGTGCCAGCAGCGTAGGTCGGAACACTGAAGCTTTCTTT.

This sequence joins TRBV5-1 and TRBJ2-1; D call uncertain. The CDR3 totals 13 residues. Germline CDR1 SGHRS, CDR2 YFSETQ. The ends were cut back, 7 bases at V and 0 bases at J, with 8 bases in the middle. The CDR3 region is CASWEFSYNEQFF. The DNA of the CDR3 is TGCGCCAGCTGGGAATTCTCCTACAATGAGCAGTTCTTC.

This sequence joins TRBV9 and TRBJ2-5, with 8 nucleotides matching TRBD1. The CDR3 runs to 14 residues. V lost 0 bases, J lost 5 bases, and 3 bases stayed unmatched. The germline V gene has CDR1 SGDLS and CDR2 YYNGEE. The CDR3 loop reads CASSVGTGWETQYF. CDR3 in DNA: TGTGCCAGCAGCGTAGGGACAGGGTGGGAGACCCAGTACTTC.

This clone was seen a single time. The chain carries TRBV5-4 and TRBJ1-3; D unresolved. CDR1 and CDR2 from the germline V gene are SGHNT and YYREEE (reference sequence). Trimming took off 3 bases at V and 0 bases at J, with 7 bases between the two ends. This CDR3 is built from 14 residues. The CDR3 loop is CASSSTVSGNTIYF. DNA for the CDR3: TGTGCCAGCAGCTCAACAGTCTCTGGAAACACCATATATTTT.

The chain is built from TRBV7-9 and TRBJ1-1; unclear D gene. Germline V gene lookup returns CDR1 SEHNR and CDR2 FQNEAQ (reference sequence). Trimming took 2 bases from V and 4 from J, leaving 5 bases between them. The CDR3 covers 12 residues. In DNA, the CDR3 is TGTGCCAGCAGCTTATCAAGCACTGAAGCTTTCTTT. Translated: CASSLSSTEAFF.

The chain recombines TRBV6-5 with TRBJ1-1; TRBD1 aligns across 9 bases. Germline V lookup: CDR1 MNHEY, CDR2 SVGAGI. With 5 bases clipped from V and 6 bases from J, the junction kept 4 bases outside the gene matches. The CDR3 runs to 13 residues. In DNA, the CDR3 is TGTGCCAGCAGTCGGACAGGGGCATCTGAAGCTTTCTTT. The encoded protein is CASSRTGASEAFF.